Below are 10 T cell receptor beta chains sequenced from a single sample in a study of shared clonotypes between healthy human individuals (TCRdb year 2020). Library preparation used the immunoSEQ multiplex PCR assay. In its TCRdb copy, this immuneACCESS table keeps in-frame sequences only and misses some clones. Where compared with another copy, unresolved V genes explain less than half of these, and the others have no known cause. The sample records around 320,000 clones, around 86% of which are singletons. 16% of the sample lies in the top ten. Sequencing was carried out using memory CD8+ T cells sorted from blood. This specimen's cell subset or site label, per the study, means: CD45RO+ cells pooled with CCR7-negative TemRA cells. These receptors were collected from a young man in good health.

The V gene is TRBV15, the J gene TRBJ2-7; D is ambiguous. The V gene lost 1 base and the J gene lost 5 bases, with 9 bases spanning the gap. CDR3 length: 13 residues. CDR1 LNHNV and CDR2 YYDKDF come from the germline V gene (reference sequence). The CDR3 nucleotides are TGTGCCACCAGCAGAGTCCAATCTGACGAGCAGTACTTC. It yields the protein CATSRVQSDEQYF.

The chain recombines TRBV4-1 with TRBJ2-5, with 7 bases matching TRBD2. CDR1 and CDR2 (germline): MGHRA, YSYEKL. The V and J ends lost 0 bases and 7 bases, in that order; junction bases with no gene match: 8. There are 15 residues in the CDR3. CDR3 in amino acids: CASSQDPGEGATQYF. The CDR3 bases are TGCGCCAGCAGCCAAGATCCGGGGGAGGGAGCGACCCAGTACTTC.

The V and J genes are TRBV7-9 and TRBJ1-2; D ambiguous. Trimming pared 1 base from V and 3 bases from J, leaving 6 bases between. The CDR3 loop spans 13 amino acids. Looked up from germline, CDR1 is SEHNR and CDR2 is FQNEAQ (reference sequence). The DNA of the CDR3 is TGTGCCAGCAGCTTAGTACTGCACTATGGCTACACCTTC. Translated: CASSLVLHYGYTF.

This chain connects TRBV4-1 to TRBJ2-2; TRBD1 matches at 8 bases. J was trimmed by 6 bases and V by 3 bases; bases with no gene match: 6. CDR3 size: 15 residues. CDR1 and CDR2 (germline): MGHRA, YSYEKL. Written as DNA, the CDR3 is TGCGCCAGCAGCCAGACCCCAGGGGGCCCCGGGGAGCTGTTTTTT. This sequence encodes CASSQTPGGPGELFF.

The chain recombines TRBV11-2 with TRBJ2-3; no clear D gene. The germline gives CDR1 SGHAT, CDR2 FQNNGV. The CDR3 loop spans 15 amino acids. V dropped 5 bases and J dropped 2 bases, with 14 bases sitting between them. CDR3 bases: TGTGCCAGCAGCCCAACATCATTCGTCACAGATACGCAGTATTTT. This sequence encodes CASSPTSFVTDTQYF.

CDR3 DNA sequence: TGTGCCAGCAGCCTATCCCGGTGGAATGAGCAGTTCTTC. Amino acids: CASSLSRWNEQFF. The chain links TRBV7-5 to TRBJ2-1; TRBD2, as called in the table, went unchecked against the DNA. TRBV7-5 is a documented pseudogene. The CDR3 contains 13 residues.

This clone was seen more than once but under ten times. This chain joins TRBV7-9 and TRBJ1-6; D call uncertain. Germline loops: CDR1 SEHNR, CDR2 FQNEAQ (reference sequence). The CDR3 runs to 15 residues. Trimming shortened V by 8 bases and J by 6 bases, and 17 bases separated the two germline ends. The CDR3 sequence is CASGETSTPNSPLHF. CDR3 sequence (DNA): TGTGCCAGCGGAGAAACTAGCACACCTAATTCACCCCTCCACTTT.

J is TRBJ2-2 and V is TRBV7-9; D gene unclear. The CDR3 runs to 13 residues. V lost 4 bases and J lost 6, with 9 bases in between. Germline values: CDR1 SEHNR, CDR2 FQNEAQ (reference sequence). DNA of the CDR3: TGTGCCAGCAGCTCGAACATGCCCGGGGAGCTGTTTTTT. This sequence encodes CASSSNMPGELFF.

The chain combines TRBV21-1 with TRBJ1-5; the listed D gene, TRBD1, was not tested against the DNA. TRBV21-1 is termed a pseudogene. The CDR3 spans 14 residues. This chain's CDR3 is CATAGTGSNQPQHF. The CDR3 DNA reads TGTGCCACCGCCGGGACAGGGAGCAATCAGCCCCAGCATTTT.

A few counts support this clone. The chain recombines TRBV6-1 with TRBJ2-7; maybe TRBD1 (5 bases). The germline gives CDR1 MNHNS, CDR2 SASEGT. This CDR3 is 11 amino acids long. Trimming pared 8 bases from V and 3 bases from J, leaving 8 bases between. The CDR3 DNA follows: TGTGCCAGCGATGACAGCTACGAGCAGTACTTC. The encoded protein is CASDDSYEQYF.